This T cell receptor (beta chain) was recorded in a study of cytomegalovirus exposure and HLA in healthy donors. Primers included in the PCR were 60 Vbeta and 13 Jbeta primers. Assay: immunoSEQ multiplex PCR; the TCRdb copy retains only in-frame clones and omits some. Of 100,000 to 150,000 clones in the sample, about 71% were seen once. Germline-derived CDR1 and CDR2 are SNHLY and FYNNEI. Trimming stripped 6 bases from V and 1 base from J, with 13 bases between. The CDR3 consists of 14 residues. In regard to this clone: Its matching antigen is unknown. The sample holds other DNA sequences that translate to the same CDR3.

Sampled while nominally healthy, donors likely had unrecorded immune exposures. Whole-study results and caveats: Confirmation was obtained in vitro that a few CMV-associated chains are specific for CMV antigens. Analysis was performed later, and it showed HLA-associated TCR beta chains to be more clonally expanded than equally common others.

Input material: PBMCs. The genes are TRBV2 and TRBJ2-7; perhaps TRBD2 as D (7 bases). This clonotype was obtained from a woman aged 60-75 years in good health and CMV-seropositive. The DNA of the CDR3 is TGTGCCAGCAGAGCACAGGGACTATCCTACGAGCAGTACTTC. This translates into CASRAQGLSYEQYF.